Below are 3 T cell receptor beta chains sequenced from a single sample in a study of CD8+ T cells in alopecia areata. Sequencing relied on a cDNA template that was reverse transcribed from extracted RNA. Repertoires were generated with immunoSEQ multiplex PCR, while TCRdb's copy carries only in-frame clones and drops some. The sample shows about 200,000 clones, 60% of them seen only once. Stated treatment: oral pan-JAK inhibitor, 5-10 mg twice daily. Material: CD4+ T cells sorted from blood, obtained at week 24, from a patient treated with tofacitinib. The source is a human donor with alopecia areata.

The rearrangement joins TRBV30 to TRBJ1-2; a possible D gene is TRBD1 (5 bases). The germline gives CDR1 GTSNPN, CDR2 SVGIG (reference sequence). The V end was cut by 2 bases, the J end by 7 bases, with 23 bases between. The CDR3 runs to 16 residues. The CDR3 DNA follows: TGTGCCTGGAGTCGTACCGTGGGACTTTCCCTGGGTGGCTACACCTTC. Its translation: CAWSRTVGLSLGGYTF.

V is TRBV29-1 and J is TRBJ2-1, with a tentative D call TRBD2 (5 bases). Germline V gene sequence: CDR1 SQVTM, CDR2 ANQGSEA. Trimming took 3 bases from V and 4 from J, leaving 7 bases between them. The CDR3 runs 12 residues. CDR3 in amino acids: CSVDGGYNEQFF. The CDR3, as DNA: TGCAGCGTTGACGGCGGGTACAATGAGCAGTTCTTC.

This clone was detected only a few times. Distinct nucleotide sequences in the sample also encode this CDR3. V usage is TRBV5-6 and J usage is TRBJ2-7; unclear D gene. V lost 0 bases, J lost 7 bases, and 8 bases lay in between. The germline V gene encodes CDR1 SGHDT and CDR2 YYEEEE. CDR3 length: 12 residues. The CDR3 reads CASSLAVGEQYF. As DNA, the CDR3 is TGTGCCAGCAGCTTGGCGGTCGGGGAGCAGTACTTC.